The rows below give T cell receptor beta chains drawn from one sample of a study of T cells after yellow fever vaccination. TCRdb used MiXCR to reprocess the 5' RACE reads, holding one entry per CDR3 protein. The profile shows under 300,000 distinct CDR3 sequences, less than 7.5% of them singletons. The sample consisted of CD4+ T cells sorted from PBMCs, taken on the day of the yellow fever booster vaccination. The receptors derive from a man aged 30 to 45 who received the YFV17D yellow fever vaccine. CDR3s include the opening cysteine and the closing phenylalanine or tryptophan. D genes are given only for firm matches. Rows give clone size only sometimes, using once, few, many, or a class for an expanded clone.

NA	NA	TRBV19	TRBJ2-2	TGTGCCAGTAGTATCGGCGATGTGGGGGAGCTGTTTTTT	CASSIGDVGELFF
TRBD1	few	TRBV7-8	TRBJ1-6	TGTGCCAGCAGCTTAGCAGGGACAGAACGGACACCCCTCCACTTT	CASSLAGTERTPLHF
TRBD2	many	TRBV10-2	TRBJ2-2	TGCGCCAGCAGTGAACTAGCGGGAGTTGGAACCGGGGAGCTGTTTTTT	CASSELAGVGTGELFF
TRBD1	NA	TRBV13	TRBJ2-7	TGTGCCAGCAGCTTAACAGGGGGGTTGTACGAGCAGTACTTC	CASSLTGGLYEQYF
NA	few	TRBV10-3	TRBJ2-3	TGTGCCATCAGTGTTCTGGGACCCACAGATACGCAGTATTTT	CAISVLGPTDTQYF
NA	few	TRBV7-2	TRBJ2-7	TGTGCCAGCAGCTTAGATCGGGCCGCGGGGCAGTACTTC	CASSLDRAAGQYF
TRBD2	NA	TRBV4-2	TRBJ2-1	TGTGCCAGCAGCCTAAGAGAGGGAGGGATCTACAATGAGCAGTTCTTC	CASSLREGGIYNEQFF
NA	many	TRBV7-2	TRBJ2-1	TGTGCCAGCAGCTTAGCCCGAGAGTCCTCGTCGTTCTTC	CASSLARESSSFF
NA	NA	TRBV24-1	TRBJ2-2	TGTGCCACCAGTGACGTCGACCCAGAGTCCGGGGAGCTGTTTTTT	CATSDVDPESGELFF
TRBD2	NA	TRBV18	TRBJ2-1	TGTGCCAGCTCACCAGGGCTAGCGGGAGGATTTGAAAACAATGAGCAGTTCTTC	CASSPGLAGGFENNEQFF
NA	few	TRBV7-3	TRBJ2-5	TGTGCCAGCAGCCCCCGCGGAATACGGGGGACCCAGTACTTC	CASSPRGIRGTQYF
NA	NA	TRBV30	TRBJ2-5	TGTGCCTGGAAGGGGCGGGGACAAGAGACCCAGTACTTC	CAWKGRGQETQYF
TRBD2	many	TRBV20-1	TRBJ2-7	TGCAGTGCTAGATCCGGGACTAGCGGGGACGAGCAGTACTTC	CSARSGTSGDEQYF
TRBD2	few	TRBV6-5	TRBJ2-1	TGTGCCAGCAGTTACCCCCGGACTAGCGGGACCAACAATGAGCAGTTCTTC	CASSYPRTSGTNNEQFF
NA	NA	TRBV4-3	TRBJ2-2	TGCGCCAGCAGCCAGTTGGGCACCGGGGAGCTGTTTTTT	CASSQLGTGELFF
TRBD2	NA	TRBV10-3	TRBJ2-1	TGTGCCATCAGTGAGGCAGAACTAGCGGGAGGCAATGAGCAGTTCTTC	CAISEAELAGGNEQFF
NA	many	TRBV3-1	TRBJ2-7	TGTGCCAGCAGCCCGCGGGGAAACGAGCAGTACTTC	CASSPRGNEQYF
NA	many	TRBV5-8	TRBJ2-7	TGTGCCAGCAGCCCACGGTACAGGTTATTACACGAGCAGTACTTC	CASSPRYRLLHEQYF
TRBD2	few	TRBV18	TRBJ2-3	TGTGCCAGCTCACCAATTACTAGCGGACCCACTAGCACAGATACGCAGTATTTT	CASSPITSGPTSTDTQYF
NA	NA	TRBV7-9	TRBJ1-2	TGTGCCAGCAGCCTCAGGGGTGGGGATGGCTACACCTTC	CASSLRGGDGYTF
TRBD2	NA	TRBV10-1	TRBJ2-3	TGCGCCAGCAGTGAAACTAGCGGGAGGGCCGGTGATACGCAGTATTTT	CASSETSGRAGDTQYF
NA	many	TRBV5-1	TRBJ2-1	TGCGCCAGCAGCTTGGCCCCGGCCAGCTCCTACAATGAGCAGTTCTTC	CASSLAPASSYNEQFF
TRBD2	NA	TRBV23-1	TRBJ2-4	TGCGCCAGCAGTCAATTTTCGACTAGCGGGATTGCGTTCAAAAACATTCAGTACTTC	CASSQFSTSGIAFKNIQYF
TRBD2	NA	TRBV11-1	TRBJ2-7	TGTGCCAGCAGCGAACCCCTAGCGGGAACGGCTTCCTACGAGCAGTACTTC	CASSEPLAGTASYEQYF
NA	NA	TRBV6-1	TRBJ2-1	TGTGCCAGCAGCCCTTCGGGGTTTACCTACAATGAGCAGTTCTTC	CASSPSGFTYNEQFF
NA	few	TRBV9	TRBJ2-1	TGTGCCAGCAGCGTAGCTTCCCTAGCTCAGAGCTCCTACAATGAGCAGTTCTTC	CASSVASLAQSSYNEQFF
NA	NA	TRBV9	TRBJ2-5	TGTGCCAGCAGCGTTAGCGCAGGGAACAGGGAGACCCAGTACTTC	CASSVSAGNRETQYF
NA	NA	TRBV7-2	TRBJ2-5	TGTGCCAGCAGCTTTACCAGTACCCAGGGGGAGGCCCAGTACTTC	CASSFTSTQGEAQYF
TRBD2	many	TRBV20-1	TRBJ2-3	TGCAGTGCCGCGGGAGGGCACACAGATACGCAGTATTTT	CSAAGGHTDTQYF
TRBD1	few	TRBV19	TRBJ2-7	TGTGCCACCCAGTCCCCTAGGGGGCCGACCTACGAGCAGTACTTC	CATQSPRGPTYEQYF
TRBD2	NA	TRBV20-1	TRBJ2-4	TGCAGTGCTAGTGGGACTACCAAAAACATTCAGTACTTC	CSASGTTKNIQYF
NA	many	TRBV11-2	TRBJ2-1	TGTGCCAGCAGCTCACCCCCAATGGGGCAGTTCTTC	CASSSPPMGQFF
NA	many	TRBV5-1	TRBJ2-2	TGCGCCAGCAGCTTGGTTGGGAATTCGAACACCGGGGAGCTGTTTTTT	CASSLVGNSNTGELFF
NA	NA	TRBV7-8	TRBJ1-6	TGTGCCAGCAGCCCCTCCTTAGGCGGGAGCTCCTATAATTCACCCCTCCACTTT	CASSPSLGGSSYNSPLHF
TRBD1	many	TRBV6-1	TRBJ2-7	TGTGCCAGCACTCACCCAGGGGGTGAGTTTGAGCAGTACTTC	CASTHPGGEFEQYF
NA	few	TRBV7-2	TRBJ2-3	TGTGCCAGCAGCTTAGTTTCCCGGGGAGCAGATACGCAGTATTTT	CASSLVSRGADTQYF
TRBD2	NA	TRBV20-1	TRBJ2-4	TGCAGTGCTAGAGACCCTAGCGGGACGGGAAACATTCAGTACTTC	CSARDPSGTGNIQYF
NA	many	TRBV9	TRBJ2-1	TGTGCCAGCAGCCAAGAGGTTAGCTCCTACAATGAGCAGTTCTTC	CASSQEVSSYNEQFF
NA	few	TRBV29-1	TRBJ2-6	TGCAGCGTTGTTGGCTCTGGGGCCAACGTCCTGACTTTC	CSVVGSGANVLTF
NA	many	TRBV28	TRBJ1-1	TGTGCCAGCAGAGGGGGGCGGATGAACACTGAAGCTTTCTTT	CASRGGRMNTEAFF
TRBD1	NA	TRBV20-1	TRBJ1-1	TGCAGTGCTAAAGGACAGGCGGGGACTGAAGCTTTCTTT	CSAKGQAGTEAFF
TRBD1	many	TRBV7-8	TRBJ2-3	TGTGCCAGCAGCTCCAGGGGGTACACAGATACGCAGTATTTT	CASSSRGYTDTQYF
NA	few	TRBV6-2/TRBV6-3	TRBJ2-5	TGTGCCAGCAGTTTTCGGAGACGTCAAGGGGGAGAGACCCAGTACTTC	CASSFRRRQGGETQYF
NA	many	TRBV12-3/TRBV12-4	TRBJ1-2	TGTGCCAGCCTAAAATCTATTACCTTTAACTATGGCTACACCTTC	CASLKSITFNYGYTF
TRBD2	many	TRBV3-1	TRBJ2-7	TGTGCCAGCAGCCTAACTAGCGGGAGTCGTCACGAGCAGTACTTC	CASSLTSGSRHEQYF
NA	NA	TRBV20-1	TRBJ2-1	TGCAGTGCTCTCGCCCGGCAAGGGGGCTCCTACAATGAGCAGTTCTTC	CSALARQGGSYNEQFF